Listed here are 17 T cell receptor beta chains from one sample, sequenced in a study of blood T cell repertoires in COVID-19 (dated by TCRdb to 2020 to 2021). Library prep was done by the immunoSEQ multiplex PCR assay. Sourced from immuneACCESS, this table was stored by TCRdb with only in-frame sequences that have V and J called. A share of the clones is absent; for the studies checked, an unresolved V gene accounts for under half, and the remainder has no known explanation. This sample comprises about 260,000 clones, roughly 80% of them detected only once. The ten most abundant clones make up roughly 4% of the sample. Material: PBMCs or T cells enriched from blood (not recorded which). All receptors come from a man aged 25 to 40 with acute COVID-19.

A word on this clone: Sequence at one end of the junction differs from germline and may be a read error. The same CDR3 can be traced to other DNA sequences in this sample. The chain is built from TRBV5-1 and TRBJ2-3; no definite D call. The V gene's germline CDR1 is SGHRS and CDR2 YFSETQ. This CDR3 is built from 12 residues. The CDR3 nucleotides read TGTGCCAGCAGCCCTAACACAGATACGCAGTATTTT. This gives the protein CASSPNTDTQYF.

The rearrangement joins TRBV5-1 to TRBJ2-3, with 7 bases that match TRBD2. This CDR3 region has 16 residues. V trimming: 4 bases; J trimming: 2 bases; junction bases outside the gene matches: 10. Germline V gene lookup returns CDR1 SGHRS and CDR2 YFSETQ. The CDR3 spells CASSGLLGGNTDTQYF. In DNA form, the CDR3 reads TGCGCCAGCAGCGGGCTGTTGGGGGGGAACACAGATACGCAGTATTTT. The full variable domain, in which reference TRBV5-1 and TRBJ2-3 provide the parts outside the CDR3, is KAGVTQTPRYLIKTRGQQVTLSCSPISGHRSVSWYQQTPGQGLQFLFEYFSETQRNKGNFPGRFSGRQFSNSRSEMNVSTLELGDSALYLCASSGLLGGNTDTQYFGPGTRLTVL.

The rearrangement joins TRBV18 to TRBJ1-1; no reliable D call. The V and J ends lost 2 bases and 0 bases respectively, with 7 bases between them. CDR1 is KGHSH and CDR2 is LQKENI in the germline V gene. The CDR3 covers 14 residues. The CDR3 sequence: CASSPAELNTEAFF. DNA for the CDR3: TGTGCCAGCTCACCAGCGGAATTGAACACTGAAGCTTTCTTT.

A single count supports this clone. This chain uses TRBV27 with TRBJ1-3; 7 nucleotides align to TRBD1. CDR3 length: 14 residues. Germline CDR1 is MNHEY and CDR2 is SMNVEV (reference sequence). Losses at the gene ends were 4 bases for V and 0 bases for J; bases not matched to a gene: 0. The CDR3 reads CASSWDSSGNTIYF. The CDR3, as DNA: TGTGCCAGCAGTTGGGACAGCTCTGGAAACACCATATATTTT.

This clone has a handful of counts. This CDR3 is CASSVVSGSNEQFF. CDR3 bases: TGTGCCAGCAGCGTAGTATCCGGTTCCAATGAGCAGTTCTTC. The V and J genes are TRBV9 and TRBJ2-1, with D uncertain. The germline V gene has CDR1 SGDLS and CDR2 YYNGEE. The V gene lost 0 bases and the J gene lost 6 bases, with 10 bases spanning the gap. The CDR3 length is 14 residues.

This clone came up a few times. The chain's CDR3 is CASSLGAPISYNEQFF. CDR3 DNA: TGTGCCAGCAGCTTAGGGGCCCCCATCTCCTACAATGAGCAGTTCTTC. The chain uses TRBV7-2 and TRBJ2-1; no clear D gene. The ends were cut back, 1 base at V and 0 bases at J, with 10 bases in the middle. CDR1 is SGHTA and CDR2 is FQGNSA in the germline V gene. The CDR3 length is 16 residues.

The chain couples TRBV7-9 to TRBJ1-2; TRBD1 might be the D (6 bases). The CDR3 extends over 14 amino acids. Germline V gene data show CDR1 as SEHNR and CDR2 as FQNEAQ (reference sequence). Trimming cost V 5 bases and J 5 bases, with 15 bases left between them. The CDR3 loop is CASSPQRTAYGYTF. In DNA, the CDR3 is TGTGCCAGCAGCCCCCAACGGACAGCTTATGGCTACACCTTC. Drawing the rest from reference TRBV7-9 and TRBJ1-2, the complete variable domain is DTGVSQNPRHKITKRGQNVTFRCDPISEHNRLYWYRQTLGQGPEFLTYFQNEAQLEKSRLLSDRFSAERPKGSFSTLEIQRTEQGDSAMYLCASSPQRTAYGYTFGSGTRLTVV.

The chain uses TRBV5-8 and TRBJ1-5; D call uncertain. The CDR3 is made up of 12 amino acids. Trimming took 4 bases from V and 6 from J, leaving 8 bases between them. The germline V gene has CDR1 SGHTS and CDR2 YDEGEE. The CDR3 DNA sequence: TGTGCCAGCAGCGTACCACTTCAGCCCCAGCATTTT. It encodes CASSVPLQPQHF.

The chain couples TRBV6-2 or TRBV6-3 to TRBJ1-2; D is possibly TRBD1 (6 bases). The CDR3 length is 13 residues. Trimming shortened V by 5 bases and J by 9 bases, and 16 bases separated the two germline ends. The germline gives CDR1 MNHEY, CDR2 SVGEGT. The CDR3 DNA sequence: TGTGCCAGCAGTCCAAAAGGACAGCGCCGCTACACCTTC. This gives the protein CASSPKGQRRYTF.

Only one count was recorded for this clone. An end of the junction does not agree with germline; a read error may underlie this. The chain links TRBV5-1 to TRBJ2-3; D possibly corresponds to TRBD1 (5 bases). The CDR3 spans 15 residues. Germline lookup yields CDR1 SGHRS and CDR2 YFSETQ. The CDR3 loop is CASRPDSTSTDTQYF. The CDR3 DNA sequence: TGTGCCAGCAGACCCGACAGCACCAGCACAGATACGCAGTATTTT.

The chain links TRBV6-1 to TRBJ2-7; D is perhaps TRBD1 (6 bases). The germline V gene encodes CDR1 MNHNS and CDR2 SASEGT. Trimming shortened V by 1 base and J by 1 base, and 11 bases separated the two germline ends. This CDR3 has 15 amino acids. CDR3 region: CASSEGVDSSYEQYV. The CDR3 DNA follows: TGTGCCAGCAGTGAAGGGGTGGACAGTTCCTACGAGCAGTACGTC.

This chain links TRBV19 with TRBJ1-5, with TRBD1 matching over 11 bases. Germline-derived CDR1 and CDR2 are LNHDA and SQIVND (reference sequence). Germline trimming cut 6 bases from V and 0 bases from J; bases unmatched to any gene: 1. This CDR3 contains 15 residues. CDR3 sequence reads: CASRGTGGSNQPQHF. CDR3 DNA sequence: TGTGCCAGTAGAGGGACAGGGGGTAGCAATCAGCCCCAGCATTTT.

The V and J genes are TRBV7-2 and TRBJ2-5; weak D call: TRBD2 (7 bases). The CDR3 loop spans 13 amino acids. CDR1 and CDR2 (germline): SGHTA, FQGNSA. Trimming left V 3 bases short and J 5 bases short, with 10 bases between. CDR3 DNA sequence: TGTGCCAGCAGCTTGTCGGGGGGCGAGACCCAGTACTTC. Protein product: CASSLSGGETQYF.

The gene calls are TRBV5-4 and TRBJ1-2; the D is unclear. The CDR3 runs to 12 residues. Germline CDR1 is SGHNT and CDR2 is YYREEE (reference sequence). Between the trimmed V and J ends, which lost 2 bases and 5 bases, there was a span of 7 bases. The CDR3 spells CASSFPQYGYTF. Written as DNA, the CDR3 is TGTGCCAGCAGCTTCCCCCAATATGGCTACACCTTC.

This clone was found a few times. The CDR3 DNA reads as TGTGCCAGCAGCTTAGTCTTCCGGGGGGCTAATGAAAAACTGTTTTTT. It yields the protein CASSLVFRGANEKLFF. This chain uses TRBV7-2 with TRBJ1-4; D might be TRBD1 (5 bases). Germline V gene lookup returns CDR1 SGHTA and CDR2 FQGNSA. V shed 1 base and J shed 3 bases, with 12 bases lying between them. CDR3 length equals 16 residues.

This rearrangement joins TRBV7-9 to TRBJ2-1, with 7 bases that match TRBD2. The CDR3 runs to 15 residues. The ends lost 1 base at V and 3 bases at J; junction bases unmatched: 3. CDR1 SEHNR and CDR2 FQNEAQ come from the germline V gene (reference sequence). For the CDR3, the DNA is TGTGCCAGCAGCTTAGGGGTAGCGGGCTACAATGAGCAGTTCTTC. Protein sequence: CASSLGVAGYNEQFF.

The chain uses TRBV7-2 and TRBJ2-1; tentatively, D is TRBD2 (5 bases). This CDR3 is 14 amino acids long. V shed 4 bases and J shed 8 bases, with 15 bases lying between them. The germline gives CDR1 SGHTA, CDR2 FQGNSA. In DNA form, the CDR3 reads TGTGCCAGCAGCTCACTCCCCCAAGCGGATGAGCAGTTCTTC. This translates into CASSSLPQADEQFF.